Included here is one TCR beta chain sequence, with context. Its antigen is unknown. V shed 1 base and J shed 2 bases, with 19 bases lying between them. Germline V CDR1 and CDR2: LGHNA, YSLEER. The CDR3 extends over 18 amino acids. The data are from a study of cytomegalovirus exposure and HLA in healthy donors. Libraries were prepared by immunoSEQ multiplex PCR; TCRdb keeps only in-frame clonotypes and omits some of them. This table holds more than 130,000 clones, approximately 86% found once. Study-wide findings and caveats: TCR clusters originating in the first cohort tended to co-occur in the 120 validation repertoires, according to a later analysis.

The sample consisted of PBMCs. This sequence was found in a woman between 18 and 29 years old in good health and CMV-seropositive. The J gene is TRBJ2-3, the V gene TRBV4-3; D is unresolved. CDR3 region: CASSQGAPSPRLTDTQYF. The CDR3 nucleotides read TGCGCCAGCAGCCAAGGCGCTCCTTCACCTCGACTCACAGATACGCAGTATTTT.